The 29 T cell receptor beta chains listed next were all sequenced from one sample in a study of blood T cell repertoires in COVID-19. Assay: immunoSEQ multiplex PCR; the TCRdb copy retains only in-frame clones and omits some. Altogether 200,000 to 250,000 clones are present, 87% being singletons, with the ten largest covering about 6%. The sample consisted of PBMCs or T cells enriched from blood (not recorded which). These receptor sequences come from a woman aged 30 to 39 with acute COVID-19.

This clone has a handful of counts. This rearrangement joins TRBV29-1 to TRBJ2-2; TRBD2 matches 7 bases. Germline lookup yields CDR1 SQVTM and CDR2 ANQGSEA. With 7 bases clipped from V and 1 base from J, the junction kept 9 bases outside the gene matches. The CDR3 consists of 15 residues. The CDR3 sequence is CSGLFQRENTGELFF. The CDR3 DNA is TGCAGCGGGTTGTTTCAGCGGGAGAACACCGGGGAGCTGTTTTTT.

V and J are TRBV3-1 (or the pseudogene TRBV3-2) and TRBJ2-1; D call uncertain. The CDR3 spans 14 residues. Trimming pared 0 bases from V and 6 bases from J, leaving 9 bases between. CDR1 is LGHDT, CDR2 YNNKEL, per germline (reference sequence). The CDR3 region has the DNA TGTGCCAGCAGCCAAGATTTAGTTAGCAATGAGCAGTTCTTC. It is translated as CASSQDLVSNEQFF.

The V gene is TRBV24-1, the J gene TRBJ1-1, with 9 bases aligning to TRBD1. The CDR3 consists of 16 residues. J gave up 4 bases and V 3 bases, and 8 bases lay outside the gene matches. Germline V gene data show CDR1 as KGHDR and CDR2 as SFDVKD. This CDR3 is CATSDRQGDSVTEAFF. CDR3 sequence (DNA): TGTGCCACCAGTGATCGACAGGGGGATAGTGTCACTGAAGCTTTCTTT.

The chain is built from TRBV28 and TRBJ2-7; 9 bases agree with TRBD1. The CDR3 is 14 amino acids. V shed 7 bases and J 13 bases; nucleotides not matched to a gene: 17. The germline gives CDR1 MDHEN, CDR2 SYDVKM. DNA for the CDR3: TGTGCCAGCACACATACCGGGACAGGGACCCATACATACTTC. Translated, it gives CASTHTGTGTHTYF.

The V call is TRBV28, the J call TRBJ2-3; 10 positions agree with TRBD2. Germline-derived CDR1 and CDR2 are MDHEN and SYDVKM. V was pared by 7 bases and J by 1 base, with 8 bases of the junction left unmatched. The CDR3 consists of 16 residues. In DNA, the CDR3 is TGTGCCAGCACCTCGTACAGCGGGGGGGGCACAGATACGCAGTATTTT. Translation gives CASTSYSGGGTDTQYF.

The rearrangement joins TRBV3-1 (or the pseudogene TRBV3-2) to TRBJ1-4; D is unclear. Germline lookup yields CDR1 LGHDT and CDR2 YNNKEL (reference sequence). The CDR3 is 15 residues long. Between the trimmed V and J ends, which lost 1 base and 4 bases, there was a span of 10 bases. The CDR3 loop is CASSQGPQFNEKLFF. The CDR3, as DNA: TGTGCCAGCAGCCAAGGGCCTCAGTTTAATGAAAAACTGTTTTTT.

The chain employs TRBV7-2 and TRBJ1-2, with 7 bases fitting TRBD1. The CDR3 is made up of 14 amino acids. Germline loops: CDR1 SGHTA, CDR2 FQGNSA. The V and J ends lost 5 bases and 2 bases, in that order; junction bases with no gene match: 5. CDR3 in DNA: TGTGCCAGCAGCGTGGGACAGTTGAACTATGGCTACACCTTC. Translated, it gives CASSVGQLNYGYTF.

The rearrangement joins TRBV3-1 (or the pseudogene TRBV3-2) to TRBJ1-4; a possible D gene is TRBD1 (5 bases). CDR1 and CDR2 (germline): LGHDT, YNNKEL (reference sequence). Trimming removed 1 base from V and 3 bases from J, with 9 bases in between. The CDR3 has 15 residues. The CDR3 sequence is CASSQGGAANEKLFF. Here the CDR3 DNA reads TGTGCCAGCAGCCAAGGGGGCGCGGCTAATGAAAAACTGTTTTTT.

The J gene is TRBJ2-3, the V gene TRBV18; D is unresolved. V was trimmed by 1 base and J by 1 base, leaving 12 bases between them. The germline CDR1 and CDR2 sequences are KGHSH and LQKENI. CDR3 length: 16 amino acids. In nucleotides, the CDR3 is TGTGCCAGCTCACCACTGCGAGGAACTCGCACAGATACGCAGTATTTT. It yields the protein CASSPLRGTRTDTQYF.

This sequence joins TRBV28 and TRBJ2-7, with D unresolved. V was trimmed by 2 bases and J by 2 bases, leaving 7 bases between them. This CDR3 has 13 amino acids. The germline CDR1 and CDR2 sequences are MDHEN and SYDVKM. CDR3 coding DNA: TGTGCCAGCAGTTTAACTACAACCTACGAGCAGTACTTC. Residues: CASSLTTTYEQYF.

The rearrangement uses TRBV18 and TRBJ1-3, with D perhaps matching TRBD1 (6 bases). V lost 3 bases and J 1 base, leaving 13 bases between the germline ends. The CDR3 loop spans 16 amino acids. The germline V gene has CDR1 KGHSH and CDR2 LQKENI. As DNA, the CDR3 is TGTGCCAGCTCACCCGGGACACCCTCTTCTGGAAACACCATATATTTT. It is translated as CASSPGTPSSGNTIYF.

The chain is built from TRBV19 and TRBJ2-6; perhaps TRBD1 as D (5 bases). CDR1 and CDR2 from the germline V gene are LNHDA and SQIVND (reference sequence). The CDR3 runs to 16 residues. V was cut by 1 base and J by 0 bases, with 7 bases left in between. The CDR3 nucleotides are TGTGCCAGTAGTATAGCCAGGGACTCTGGGGCCAACGTCCTGACTTTC. Its translation is CASSIARDSGANVLTF.

The V call is TRBV19, the J call TRBJ1-1; TRBD1 agrees at 8 bases. Germline CDR1 LNHDA, CDR2 SQIVND (reference sequence). Germline trimming cut 5 bases from V and 1 base from J; bases unmatched to any gene: 9. This CDR3 comprises 16 residues. CDR3 sequence reads: CASSPTRTGWNTEAFF. CDR3 sequence (DNA): TGTGCCAGTAGTCCGACCCGGACAGGGTGGAACACTGAAGCTTTCTTT.

This rearrangement joins TRBV2 to TRBJ1-2; 8 nucleotides align to TRBD1. The V gene end was trimmed by 7 bases and the J gene end by 1 base; junction bases not matched to a gene: 8. Germline lookup yields CDR1 SNHLY and CDR2 FYNNEI. The CDR3 sequence is 15 residues long. DNA of the CDR3: TGTGCCAGCATTAGTGACAGGGGCGTTAACTATGGCTACACCTTC. It is translated as CASISDRGVNYGYTF. Based on the CDR3 plus reference TRBV2 and TRBJ1-2, the full variable domain is EPEVTQTPSHQVTQMGQEVILRCVPISNHLYFYWYRQILGQKVEFLVSFYNNEISEKSEIFDDQFSVERPDGSNFTLKIRSTKLEDSAMYFCASISDRGVNYGYTFGSGTRLTVV.

The gene calls are TRBV30 and TRBJ2-7, with 10 bases that match TRBD2. J gave up 6 bases and V 3 bases, and 8 bases lay outside the gene matches. In germline, CDR1 is GTSNPN, CDR2 SVGIG (reference sequence). This CDR3 has 14 residues. This CDR3 reads CAWSLRRTSGEQYF. The CDR3 bases are TGTGCCTGGAGCCTACGAAGGACTAGCGGCGAGCAGTACTTC.

The chain is built from TRBV19 and TRBJ1-5; D is ambiguous. The CDR3 is made up of 13 amino acids. Germline V gene sequence: CDR1 LNHDA, CDR2 SQIVND (reference sequence). V gave up 1 base and J gave up 5 bases, with 6 bases separating them. The CDR3 DNA sequence: TGTGCCAGTAGTATAGCTTCTGATCAGCCCCAGCATTTT. It specifies CASSIASDQPQHF.

The rearrangement joins TRBV3-1 (or the pseudogene TRBV3-2) to TRBJ2-1, with 7 bases fitting TRBD2. This CDR3 region has 15 residues. Trimming cost V 4 bases and J 4 bases; bases outside gene matches: 7. Germline loops: CDR1 LGHDT, CDR2 YNNKEL (reference sequence). DNA for the CDR3: TGTGCCAGCAGCCCCGGGACTACGCCATACAATGAGCAGTTCTTC. Translating gives CASSPGTTPYNEQFF.

This chain joins TRBV11-2 and TRBJ2-2, with 8 bases that match TRBD2. The CDR3 loop spans 17 amino acids. The ends lost 0 bases at V and 0 bases at J; junction bases unmatched: 3. Germline V gene data show CDR1 as SGHAT and CDR2 as FQNNGV. The CDR3 protein is CASSLDQLAANTGELFF. The CDR3 nucleotides are TGTGCCAGCAGCTTAGATCAACTAGCGGCGAACACCGGGGAGCTGTTTTTT.

Comment on this clone: Other nucleotide sequences from this sample produce the same CDR3. The DNA of the CDR3 is TGTGCCAGCTCACCACCGGGGACAGGGAACACTGAAGCTTTCTTT. Translated: CASSPPGTGNTEAFF. The chain has TRBV18 and TRBJ1-1; TRBD1 matches at 8 bases. The V gene's germline CDR1 is KGHSH and CDR2 LQKENI. The V segment lost 0 bases and the J segment 1 base; nucleotides outside the gene matches: 1. This CDR3 is 15 amino acids long.

The chain uses TRBV27 and TRBJ2-1; 11 bases line up with TRBD1. Trimming at V came to 6 bases and at J to 9 bases, leaving 10 bases not matched to a gene. The CDR3 has 15 amino acids. Germline V CDR1 and CDR2: MNHEY, SMNVEV (reference sequence). Here the CDR3 DNA reads TGTGCCAGCAGGACCGGGACAGGGGGGTCGAGTGAGCAGTTCTTC. This sequence encodes CASRTGTGGSSEQFF.

The V gene is TRBV3-1 (or the pseudogene TRBV3-2), the J gene TRBJ1-2; TRBD1 might be the D (5 bases). Trimming took 1 base from V and 4 from J, leaving 13 bases between them. Germline CDR1 is LGHDT and CDR2 is YNNKEL (reference sequence). The CDR3 has 15 residues. The CDR3 sequence: CASSQGSEGIYGYTF. The CDR3 nucleotides read TGTGCCAGCAGCCAAGGGTCGGAGGGGATCTATGGCTACACCTTC.

This sequence joins TRBV7-9 and TRBJ1-1, with 7 bases that match TRBD1. Germline lookup yields CDR1 SEHNR and CDR2 FQNEAQ (reference sequence). The J segment lost 0 bases and the V segment lost 10 bases, leaving 5 bases of the junction unmatched. The CDR3 consists of 13 residues. The CDR3 is CAMQGVLNTEAFF. The DNA of the CDR3 is TGTGCCATGCAGGGGGTTTTGAACACTGAAGCTTTCTTT.

This clone has just one count. The chain recombines TRBV5-4 with TRBJ2-3, with a possible D match to TRBD2 (6 bases). The V gene's germline CDR1 is SGHNT and CDR2 YYREEE (reference sequence). CDR3 size: 17 residues. Trimming stripped 0 bases from V and 5 bases from J, with 19 bases between. The CDR3 coding sequence is TGTGCCAGCAGCTTGGCCGGTGCGCGGGGTAGAGGAGATACGCAGTATTTT. Its translation is CASSLAGARGRGDTQYF.

V gene TRBV28 combines with J gene TRBJ1-4; 8 bases match TRBD1. The germline V gene encodes CDR1 MDHEN and CDR2 SYDVKM. CDR3 size: 16 residues. The V segment lost 4 bases and the J segment 7 bases; nucleotides outside the gene matches: 11. CDR3 in DNA: TGTGCCAGCAGTTCCTCCCCCCAGGGGGCGGTTGAAAAACTGTTTTTT. It codes for CASSSSPQGAVEKLFF.

J is TRBJ1-2 and V is TRBV24-1; the D is unclear. Trimming took 5 bases from V and 8 from J, leaving 8 bases between them. The CDR3 covers 11 residues. CDR1 is KGHDR and CDR2 is SFDVKD in the germline V gene. Here the CDR3 DNA reads TGTGCCACCAGTGCAGGATGGGGCTACACCTTC. Its protein is CATSAGWGYTF.

The genes are TRBV5-5 and TRBJ2-1; 7 bases align to TRBD2. CDR3 length equals 19 residues. Germline CDR1 and CDR2: SGHKS and YYEKEE (reference sequence). V shed 0 bases and J 0 bases; nucleotides not matched to a gene: 12. The CDR3 loop is CASSLAGGTSASSYNEQFF. CDR3 bases: TGTGCCAGCAGCTTGGCGGGGGGTACAAGCGCAAGCTCCTACAATGAGCAGTTCTTC.

The V gene is TRBV27, the J gene TRBJ2-7, with D maybe TRBD2 (7 bases). Germline V gives CDR1 MNHEY, CDR2 SMNVEV (reference sequence). CDR3 length: 14 amino acids. V was trimmed by 9 bases and J by 0 bases, leaving 15 bases between them. The CDR3 coding sequence is TGTGCCAGTGGGGGGGGCGGGAGCTCCTACGAGCAGTACTTC. It codes for CASGGGGSSYEQYF.

V is TRBV28 and J is TRBJ2-1, with D unclear. The CDR3 totals 13 residues. Trimming took off 5 bases at V and 7 bases at J, with 12 bases between the two ends. The germline gives CDR1 MDHEN, CDR2 SYDVKM. The CDR3 sequence: CASSQPPRNEQFF. The CDR3 region has the DNA TGTGCCAGCAGTCAACCCCCTAGGAATGAGCAGTTCTTC. The complete variable domain, with remaining parts taken from reference TRBV28 and TRBJ2-1, reads DVKVTQSSRYLVKRTGEKVFLECVQDMDHENMFWYRQDPGLGLRLIYFSYDVKMKEKGDIPEGYSVSREKKERFSLILESASTNQTSMYLCASSQPPRNEQFFGPGTRLTVL.

This clone was observed a single time. The V gene is TRBV27, the J gene TRBJ2-2; 8 bases align to TRBD2. This CDR3 spans 16 amino acids. V trimming: 6 bases; J trimming: 1 base; junction bases outside the gene matches: 7. Germline loops: CDR1 MNHEY, CDR2 SMNVEV (reference sequence). The CDR3 DNA reads as TGTGCCAGCAGGTTAGCCGGGACTAGGAACACCGGGGAGCTGTTTTTT. Protein sequence: CASRLAGTRNTGELFF.